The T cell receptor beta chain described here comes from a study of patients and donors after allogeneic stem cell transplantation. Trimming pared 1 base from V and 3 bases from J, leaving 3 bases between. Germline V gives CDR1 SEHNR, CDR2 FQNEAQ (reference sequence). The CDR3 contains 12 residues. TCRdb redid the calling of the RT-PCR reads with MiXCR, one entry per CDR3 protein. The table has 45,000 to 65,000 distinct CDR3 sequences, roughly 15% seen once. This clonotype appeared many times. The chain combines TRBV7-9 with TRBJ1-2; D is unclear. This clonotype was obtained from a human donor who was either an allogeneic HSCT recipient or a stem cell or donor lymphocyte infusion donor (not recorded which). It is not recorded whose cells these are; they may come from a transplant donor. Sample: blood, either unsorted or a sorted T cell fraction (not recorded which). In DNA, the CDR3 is TGTGCCAGCAGCTTAGACCACTATGGCTACACCTTC. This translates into CASSLDHYGYTF.